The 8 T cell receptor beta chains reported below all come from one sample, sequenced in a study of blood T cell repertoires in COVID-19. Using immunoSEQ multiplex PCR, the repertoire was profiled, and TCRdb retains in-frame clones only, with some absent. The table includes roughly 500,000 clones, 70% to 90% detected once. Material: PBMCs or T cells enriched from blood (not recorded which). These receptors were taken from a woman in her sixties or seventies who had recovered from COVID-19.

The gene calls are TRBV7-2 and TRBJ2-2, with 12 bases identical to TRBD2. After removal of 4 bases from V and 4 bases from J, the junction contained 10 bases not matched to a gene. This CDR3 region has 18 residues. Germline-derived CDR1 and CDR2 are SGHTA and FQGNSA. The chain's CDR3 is CASSSPQTSGGSTGELFF. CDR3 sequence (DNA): TGTGCCAGCAGCTCCCCCCAGACTAGCGGGGGAAGCACCGGGGAGCTGTTTTTT.

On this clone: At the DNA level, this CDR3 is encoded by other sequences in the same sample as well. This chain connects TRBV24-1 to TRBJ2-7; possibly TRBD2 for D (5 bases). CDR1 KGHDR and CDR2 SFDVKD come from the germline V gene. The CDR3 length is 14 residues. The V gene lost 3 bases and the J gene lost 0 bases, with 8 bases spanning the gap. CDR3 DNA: TGTGCCACCAGTGATCCGGGGAGCTCCTACGAGCAGTACTTC. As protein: CATSDPGSSYEQYF.

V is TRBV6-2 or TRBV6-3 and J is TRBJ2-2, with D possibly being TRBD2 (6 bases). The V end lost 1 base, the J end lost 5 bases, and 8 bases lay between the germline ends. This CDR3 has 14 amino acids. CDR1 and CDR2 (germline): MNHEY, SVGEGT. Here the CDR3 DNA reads TGTGCCAGCAGTTACTTAGGAGGGACCGGGGAGCTGTTTTTT. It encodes CASSYLGGTGELFF.

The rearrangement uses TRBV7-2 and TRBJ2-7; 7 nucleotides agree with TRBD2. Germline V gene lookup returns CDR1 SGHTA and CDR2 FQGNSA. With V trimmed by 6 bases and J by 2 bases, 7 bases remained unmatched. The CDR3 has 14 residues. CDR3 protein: CASRLTGLTYEQYF. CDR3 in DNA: TGTGCCAGCAGACTAACGGGACTAACCTACGAGCAGTACTTC.

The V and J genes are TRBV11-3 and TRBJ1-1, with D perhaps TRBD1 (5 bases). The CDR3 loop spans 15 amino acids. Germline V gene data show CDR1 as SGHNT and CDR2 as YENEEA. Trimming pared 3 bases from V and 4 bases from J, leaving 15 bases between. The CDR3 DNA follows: TGTGCCAGCAGCTTGAGGGGCGGGGAAACCACTGAAGCTTTCTTT. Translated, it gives CASSLRGGETTEAFF.

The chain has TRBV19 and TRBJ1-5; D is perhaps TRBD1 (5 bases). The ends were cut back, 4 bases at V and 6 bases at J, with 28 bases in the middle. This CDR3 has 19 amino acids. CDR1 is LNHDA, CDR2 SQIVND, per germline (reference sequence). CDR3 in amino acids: CASSNPNQDTAPWVQPQHF. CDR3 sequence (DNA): TGTGCCAGTAGTAACCCGAACCAGGACACAGCTCCATGGGTTCAGCCCCAGCATTTT. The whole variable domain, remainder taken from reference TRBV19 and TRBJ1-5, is DGGITQSPKYLFRKEGQNVTLSCEQNLNHDAMYWYRQDPGQGLRLIYYSQIVNDFQKGDIAEGYSVSREKKESFPLTVTSAQKNPTAFYLCASSNPNQDTAPWVQPQHFGDGTRLSIL.

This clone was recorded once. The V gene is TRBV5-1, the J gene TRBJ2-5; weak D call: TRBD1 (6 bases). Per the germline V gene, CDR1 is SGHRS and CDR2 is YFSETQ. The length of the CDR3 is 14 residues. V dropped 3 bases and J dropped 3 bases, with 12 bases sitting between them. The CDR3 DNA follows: TGCGCCAGCAGCTCGCCCCCAGGGGAAGAGACCCAGTACTTC. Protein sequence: CASSSPPGEETQYF.

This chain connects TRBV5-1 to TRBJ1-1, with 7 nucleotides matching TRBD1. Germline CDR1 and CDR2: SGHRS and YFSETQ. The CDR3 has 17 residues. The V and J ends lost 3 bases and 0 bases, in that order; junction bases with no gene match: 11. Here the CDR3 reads CASSSLTGTVMNTEAFF. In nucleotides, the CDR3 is TGCGCCAGCAGCTCTCTTACCGGGACAGTCATGAACACTGAAGCTTTCTTT.